This T cell receptor beta chain was found in a study of a mutant IDH1 vaccine in newly diagnosed glioma. The overall study: Patients were started on vaccination 4-6 weeks after radiotherapy alone, or with temozolomide cycles. V12 fell at week 35 and V13, the study end, at week 47.

Trimming took off 6 bases at V and 7 bases at J, with 6 bases between the two ends. Germline-derived CDR1 and CDR2 are ENHRY and SYGVKD. The length of the CDR3 is 11 residues. Produced via immunoSEQ multiplex PCR; TCRdb's table is partial and in-frame only. The sample lists around 53,000 clones, 65% to 80% occurring once. As to time point: week 35, safety follow-up. Vaccine doses each comprised 300 ug of mutant IDH1 20-mer peptide, with topical imiquimod. In every donor, the tumor was a new WHO grade 3 or 4 IDH1-mutant, ATRX-lost astrocytoma. Remarks on this clone: What it binds is unknown.

This sequence originates from a middle-aged man with glioma. This specimen was PBMCs, taken from a glioma patient whose treatment included an IDH1 peptide vaccine. The chain joins TRBV10-3 to TRBJ1-4; a weak D match, TRBD1 (6 bases). CDR3 nucleotide sequence: TGTGCCATCAGGGACAGTGAAAAACTGTTTTTT. Translated, it gives CAIRDSEKLFF.